The 20 T cell receptor beta chains below come from one sample, sequenced in a study of early T cells in non-severe SARS-CoV-2 infection. TCRdb re-called the 5' RACE reads with MiXCR, one entry per CDR3 protein. The sample holds about 110,000 distinct CDR3 sequences; 9% to 14% are singletons and the top ten take 3.1%. Input material: whole blood. The receptors stem from an adult who was a healthcare worker with PCR-confirmed SARS-CoV-2 infection or an uninfected control (not recorded which).

This chain connects TRBV5-1 to TRBJ2-1, with D possibly matching TRBD2 (6 bases). The CDR3 is 17 residues long. CDR1 and CDR2 (germline): SGHRS, YFSETQ. V lost 0 bases and J 0 bases, leaving 13 bases between the germline ends. The DNA for the CDR3 is TGCGCCAGCAGCTTGGGGTCGGGAGCGTACTCCTACAATGAGCAGTTCTTC. Encoded protein: CASSLGSGAYSYNEQFF.

Concerning this clonotype: At one of its ends the junction is not consistent with the germline gene, which may arise from a read error. The rearrangement uses TRBV28 and TRBJ2-7, with a possible D match to TRBD2 (7 bases). Germline CDR1 reads MDHEN; CDR2 reads SYDVKM. CDR3 length: 13 residues. The chain's CDR3 is CASSPPRGGGVDF. CDR3 in DNA: TGTGCCAGCAGTCCCCCTCGGGGAGGGGGAGTTGATTTC.

This clonotype was counted a few times. The chain is built from TRBV3-1 and TRBJ2-1, with a tentative D call TRBD2 (6 bases). The CDR3 covers 14 residues. Trimming pared 4 bases from V and 4 bases from J, leaving 11 bases between. Germline lookup yields CDR1 LGHDT and CDR2 YNNKEL (reference sequence). In nucleotides, the CDR3 is TGTGCCAGCAGCCCGGAGGGCCCTTACAATGAGCAGTTCTTC. Protein: CASSPEGPYNEQFF.

The gene calls are TRBV5-5 and TRBJ2-7; D unclear. The CDR3 sequence is 14 residues long. Trimming removed 0 bases at V and 2 bases at J, with 9 bases between. Germline V lookup: CDR1 SGHKS, CDR2 YYEKEE (reference sequence). The CDR3 spells CASSLDVGPYEQYF. The CDR3 region has the DNA TGTGCCAGCAGCTTGGATGTGGGTCCCTACGAGCAGTACTTC.

This clonotype came up many times. The V call is TRBV20-1, the J call TRBJ2-5, with D tentatively TRBD1 (5 bases). From germline, CDR1 is DFQATT and CDR2 SNEGSKA (reference sequence). V was shortened by 0 bases and J by 9 bases, with 20 bases between the two germline ends. The CDR3 covers 15 residues. The CDR3 sequence is CSARDSRANIGAQYF. The CDR3 DNA sequence: TGCAGTGCTAGAGATTCCAGGGCAAACATTGGGGCCCAGTACTTC.

Ten or more counts support this clonotype. The chain is built from TRBV18 and TRBJ2-3; TRBD2 matches 10 bases. The CDR3 covers 16 residues. Per germline, CDR1 KGHSH and CDR2 LQKENI. V lost 3 bases, J lost 0 bases, and 3 bases stayed unmatched. The CDR3 protein is CASSPPSGGSTDTQYF. The CDR3 DNA follows: TGTGCCAGCTCACCCCCTAGCGGGGGCAGCACAGATACGCAGTATTTT.

This clonotype was seen a few times. The CDR3: CASNRDTGTGELFF. The CDR3 DNA is TGTGCCAGTAACCGGGACACCGGCACCGGGGAGCTGTTTTTT. The chain has TRBV7-3 and TRBJ2-2; D might be TRBD1 (6 bases). The germline V gene encodes CDR1 SGHTA and CDR2 FQGTGA. The V end lost 9 bases, the J end lost 4 bases, and 15 bases lay between the germline ends. The CDR3 has 14 residues.

This clonotype was counted between two and nine times. CDR3 DNA: TGCAGTGCTAGAGATCAACTAGCGGGAGGCGAGCAGTACTTC. Translation: CSARDQLAGGEQYF. The rearrangement uses TRBV20-1 and TRBJ2-7; 12 bases are a match to TRBD2. The CDR3 runs 14 residues. The junction had 3 bases not matched to a gene; V was cut back by 0 bases and J by 6 bases. CDR1 and CDR2 (germline): DFQATT, SNEGSKA (reference sequence).

The chain links TRBV29-1 to TRBJ2-7, with 9 bases matching TRBD2. CDR3 length: 11 amino acids. CDR1 is SQVTM, CDR2 ANQGSEA, per germline. The CDR3 here is CSAGGFYEQYF. The CDR3 coding sequence is TGCAGTGCGGGGGGGTTCTACGAGCAGTACTTC.

The chain is built from TRBV12-3 or TRBV12-4 and TRBJ1-3; possible D gene TRBD1, 6 bases. The length of the CDR3 is 15 residues. V was trimmed by 6 bases and J by 0 bases, leaving 12 bases between them. The CDR3 is CASRLRDNSGNTIYF. The CDR3, as DNA: TGTGCCAGCAGGCTCCGGGACAACTCTGGAAACACCATATATTTT.

The CDR3 reads CATSRGAGGGKDEQFF. The CDR3 bases are TGTGCCACCAGCAGAGGTGCTGGGGGGGGGAAAGATGAGCAGTTCTTC. The chain recombines TRBV15 with TRBJ2-1; 7 bases fit TRBD2. Germline values: CDR1 LNHNV, CDR2 YYDKDF (reference sequence). After removal of 1 base from V and 8 bases from J, the junction contained 11 bases not matched to a gene. CDR3 length: 16 amino acids. Supplemented by reference TRBV15 and TRBJ2-1, the full variable domain reads DAMVIQNPRYQVTQFGKPVTLSCSQTLNHNVMYWYQQKSSQAPKLLFHYYDKDFNNEADTPDNFQSRRPNTSFCFLDIRSPGLGDTAMYLCATSRGAGGGKDEQFFGPGTRLTVL.

The CDR3 loop is CASSLTEDRAPYEQYF. The CDR3 bases are TGTGCCAGCAGCTTGACGGAGGACAGGGCTCCCTACGAGCAGTACTTC. The genes are TRBV21-1 and TRBJ2-7; the DNA was not compared with TRBD1, the D call given in the table. TRBV21-1 is labeled a pseudogene. The CDR3 spans 16 residues.

This clonotype was counted a few times. This chain joins TRBV13 and TRBJ1-1, with D uncertain. CDR1 and CDR2 from the germline V gene are PRHDT and FYEKMQ (reference sequence). Trimming took off 4 bases at V and 0 bases at J, with 15 bases between the two ends. The CDR3 is made up of 16 amino acids. CDR3 protein: CASSSPGWAVNTEAFF. In DNA form, the CDR3 reads TGTGCCAGCAGCTCCCCCGGTTGGGCCGTGAACACTGAAGCTTTCTTT.

V usage is TRBV4-1 and J usage is TRBJ2-4; TRBD2 might be the D (6 bases). This CDR3 contains 17 residues. Germline V gene data show CDR1 as MGHRA and CDR2 as YSYEKL. V lost 0 bases to trimming and J lost 1 base, with 13 bases between them. The CDR3 spells CASSQDTGTEAKNIQYF. The CDR3 DNA reads as TGCGCCAGCAGCCAAGATACGGGGACTGAGGCCAAAAACATTCAGTACTTC.

This clonotype was counted at least ten times. The J gene is TRBJ2-5, the V gene TRBV6-6, with 13 bases aligning to TRBD2. The germline V gene has CDR1 MNHNY and CDR2 SVGAGI (reference sequence). The CDR3 spans 15 residues. Unmatched junction bases numbered 4, after V lost 5 bases and J lost 4 bases. The CDR3 loop is CASSDGLAGAETQYF. The CDR3 coding sequence is TGTGCCAGCAGTGACGGACTAGCGGGAGCAGAGACCCAGTACTTC.

This clonotype has only a few counts. The chain uses TRBV12-5 and TRBJ2-2; tentative D call: TRBD1 (6 bases). The CDR3 runs 21 residues. The V end was cut by 1 base, the J end by 0 bases, with 24 bases between. The V gene's germline CDR1 is LGHNT and CDR2 FRNRAP. The CDR3 reads CASGLGIKTGSIRANTGELFF. In nucleotides, the CDR3 is TGTGCTAGTGGTTTGGGGATTAAGACAGGCAGCATCCGAGCGAACACCGGGGAGCTGTTTTTT. The whole variable domain, filled in from reference TRBV12-5 and TRBJ2-2, reads DARVTQTPRHKVTEMGQEVTMRCQPILGHNTVFWYRQTMMQGLELLAYFRNRAPLDDSGMPKDRFSAEMPDATLATLKIQPSEPRDSAVYFCASGLGIKTGSIRANTGELFFGEGSRLTVL.

This clonotype occurred a few times. The genes are TRBV29-1 and TRBJ2-7; 10 nucleotides agree with TRBD1. CDR1 and CDR2 (germline): SQVTM, ANQGSEA. The CDR3 extends over 13 amino acids. The V gene end was trimmed by 4 bases and the J gene end by 4 bases; junction bases not matched to a gene: 4. The CDR3 coding sequence is TGCAGCGTTGTCCCGGGACAGGGGTACGAGCAGTACTTC. Translating gives CSVVPGQGYEQYF.

This clonotype was counted between two and nine times. The rearrangement joins TRBV3-1 to TRBJ1-5; 7 bases map to TRBD1. V shed 3 bases, J shed 4 bases, and the junction held 6 bases outside the gene matches. Germline values: CDR1 LGHDT, CDR2 YNNKEL (reference sequence). CDR3 length equals 15 residues. The CDR3 nucleotides read TGTGCCAGCAGCCAGGAGACAGGGATAAATCAGCCCCAGCATTTT. It codes for CASSQETGINQPQHF.

The chain employs TRBV7-9 and TRBJ2-7, with D possibly being TRBD2 (6 bases). The germline CDR1 and CDR2 sequences are SEHNR and FQNEAQ (reference sequence). V shed 4 bases and J shed 2 bases, with 9 bases lying between them. This CDR3 has 13 amino acids. The chain's CDR3 is CASSWGVAYEQYF. CDR3 in DNA: TGTGCCAGCAGCTGGGGGGTGGCCTACGAGCAGTACTTC.

This clonotype has a handful of counts. This chain joins TRBV5-4 and TRBJ2-2; D is undetermined. The CDR3 is made up of 13 amino acids. Deletions cut 4 bases from V and 0 bases from J, with 4 bases between. Per germline, CDR1 SGHNT and CDR2 YYREEE (reference sequence). The CDR3 reads CASSQSNTGELFF. In DNA form, the CDR3 reads TGTGCCAGCAGCCAGTCGAACACCGGGGAGCTGTTTTTT. Filled out from reference TRBV5-4 and TRBJ2-2, the complete variable domain reads ETGVTQSPTHLIKTRGQQVTLRCSSQSGHNTVSWYQQALGQGPQFIFQYYREEENGRGNFPPRFSGLQFPNYSSELNVNALELDDSALYLCASSQSNTGELFFGEGSRLTVL.